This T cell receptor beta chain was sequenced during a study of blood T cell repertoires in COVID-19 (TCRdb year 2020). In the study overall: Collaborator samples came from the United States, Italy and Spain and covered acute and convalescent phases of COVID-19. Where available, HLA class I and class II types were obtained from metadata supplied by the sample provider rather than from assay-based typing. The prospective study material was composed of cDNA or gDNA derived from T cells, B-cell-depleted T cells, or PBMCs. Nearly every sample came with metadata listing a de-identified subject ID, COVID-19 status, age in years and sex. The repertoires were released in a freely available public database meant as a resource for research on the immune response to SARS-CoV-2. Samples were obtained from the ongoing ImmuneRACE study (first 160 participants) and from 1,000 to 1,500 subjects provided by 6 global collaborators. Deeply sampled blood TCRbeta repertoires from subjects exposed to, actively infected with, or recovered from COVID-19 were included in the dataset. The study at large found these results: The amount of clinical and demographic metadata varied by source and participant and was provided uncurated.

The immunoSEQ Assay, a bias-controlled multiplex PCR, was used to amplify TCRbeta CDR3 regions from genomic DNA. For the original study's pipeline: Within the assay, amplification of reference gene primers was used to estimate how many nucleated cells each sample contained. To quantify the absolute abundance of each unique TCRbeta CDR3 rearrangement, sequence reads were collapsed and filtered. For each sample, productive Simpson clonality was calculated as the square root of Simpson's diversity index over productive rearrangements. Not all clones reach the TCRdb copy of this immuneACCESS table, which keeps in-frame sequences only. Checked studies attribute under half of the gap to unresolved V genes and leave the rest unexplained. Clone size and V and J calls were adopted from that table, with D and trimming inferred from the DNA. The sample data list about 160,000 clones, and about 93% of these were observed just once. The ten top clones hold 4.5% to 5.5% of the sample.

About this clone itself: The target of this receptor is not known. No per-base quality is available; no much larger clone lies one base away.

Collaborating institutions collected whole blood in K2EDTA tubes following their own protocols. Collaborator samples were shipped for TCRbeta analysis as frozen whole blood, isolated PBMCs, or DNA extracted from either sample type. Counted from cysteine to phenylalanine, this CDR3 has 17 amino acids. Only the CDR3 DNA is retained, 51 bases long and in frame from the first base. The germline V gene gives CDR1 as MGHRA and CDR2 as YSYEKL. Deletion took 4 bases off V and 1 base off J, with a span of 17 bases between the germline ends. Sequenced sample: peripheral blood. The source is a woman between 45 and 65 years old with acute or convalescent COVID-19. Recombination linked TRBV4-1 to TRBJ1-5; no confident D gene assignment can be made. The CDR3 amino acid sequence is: CASSPEGRSGSNQPQHF. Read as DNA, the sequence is TGCGCCAGCAGCCCCGAAGGGAGGAGTGGAAGCAATCAGCCCCAGCATTTT.